The source of this T cell receptor (beta chain) is a study of human T cells and chemical hapten exposure. TCRdb redid the calling of the RACE reads with MiXCR, one entry per CDR3 protein. The repertoire holds 95,000 to 130,000 distinct CDR3 sequences, with 9.5% to 13% as singletons. General study findings and limits: Versus controls, expanded TCRs had significantly more large CDR3 similarity clusters.

Concerning this clonotype itself: Its antigen remains unknown.

As to time point: patch test 1, 2 weeks after DPC sensitization. Treatment described: therapeutic diphenylcyclopropenone sensitization with weekly scalp DPC. This CDR3 region has 19 residues. Germline lookup yields CDR1 SGHRS and CDR2 YFSETQ. After removal of 0 bases from V and 5 bases from J, the junction contained 13 bases not matched to a gene. The chain carries TRBV5-1 and TRBJ2-2; TRBD2 matches 10 bases. The receptor comes from a woman between 45 and 60 years old with alopecia areata. Some clones in this sample may be carry-over from other donors' samples. This specimen was whole blood, taken in connection with sensitization to the hapten diphenylcyclopropenone (DPC). The CDR3, as DNA: TGCGCCAGCAGCTTGGCCGGGCTAGCGGGAGTCCTCAATACCGGGGAGCTGTTTTTT. As protein: CASSLAGLAGVLNTGELFF.